These 30 T cell receptor beta chains originate from one sample sequenced in a study of blood T cell repertoires in COVID-19. Profiling relied on immunoSEQ multiplex PCR, and the TCRdb table lists in-frame clones only, not all of them. The sample yields about 68,000 clones, 91% seen once. Sequencing input: peripheral blood. The receptors here all came from a man aged 40-55 years with COVID-19, enrolled during active disease.

The rearrangement joins TRBV2 to TRBJ2-2; no definite D call. The length of the CDR3 is 15 residues. V was pared by 4 bases and J by 4 bases, with 13 bases between. CDR1 and CDR2 (germline): SNHLY, FYNNEI. The CDR3 loop is CASSAELLGTGELFF. The CDR3 DNA follows: TGTGCCAGCAGTGCGGAGCTACTGGGCACCGGGGAGCTGTTTTTT.

The V gene is TRBV2, the J gene TRBJ2-7; 12 bases map to TRBD1. After removal of 2 bases from V and 5 bases from J, the junction contained 10 bases not matched to a gene. Germline CDR1 is SNHLY and CDR2 is FYNNEI. CDR3 length: 17 residues. CDR3 DNA: TGTGCCAGCAGTGAATTACTACCGGGACAGGGGGCCCACGAGCAGTACTTC. Translation gives CASSELLPGQGAHEQYF.

The genes are TRBV6-5 and TRBJ1-2; D gene ambiguous. CDR1 is MNHEY, CDR2 SVGAGI, per germline. V lost 6 bases and J 9 bases, leaving 11 bases between the germline ends. CDR3 length equals 11 residues. The CDR3 loop reads CASSPSSSYTF. The CDR3 DNA sequence: TGTGCCAGCAGCCCGAGTTCGAGCTACACCTTC.

CDR3: CASSMGGYTEAFF. CDR3 in DNA: TGTGCCAGTAGTATGGGGGGTTACACTGAAGCTTTCTTT. The genes are TRBV19 and TRBJ1-1; a weak D match, TRBD1 (5 bases). The germline V gene has CDR1 LNHDA and CDR2 SQIVND (reference sequence). The CDR3 length is 13 residues. V dropped 3 bases and J dropped 3 bases, with 8 bases sitting between them.

The chain employs TRBV20-1 and TRBJ1-2; a possible D gene is TRBD1 (6 bases). The V end lost 5 bases, the J end lost 8 bases, and 12 bases lay between the germline ends. Germline lookup yields CDR1 DFQATT and CDR2 SNEGSKA (reference sequence). The CDR3 totals 11 residues. The CDR3 DNA reads TGCAGTGCTTTCCACAGGGCCGGCTACACCTTC. Its protein is CSAFHRAGYTF.

The V and J genes are TRBV2 and TRBJ2-3, with 9 bases aligning to TRBD1. V was clipped by 2 bases and J by 1 base; unmatched bases: 1. The CDR3 is 15 amino acids. Germline values: CDR1 SNHLY, CDR2 FYNNEI. The CDR3 here is CASSERQGGTDTQYF. The CDR3 DNA reads as TGTGCCAGCAGTGAAAGACAGGGGGGCACAGATACGCAGTATTTT.

The V and J genes are TRBV28 and TRBJ1-4; D gene uncertain. V lost 2 bases and J 0 bases, leaving 10 bases between the germline ends. The CDR3 contains 16 residues. In germline, CDR1 is MDHEN, CDR2 SYDVKM. CDR3 bases: TGTGCCAGCAGTTTAGTTTCGAGAGCAACTAATGAAAAACTGTTTTTT. This codes for CASSLVSRATNEKLFF. Full variable domain (missing parts from reference TRBV28 and TRBJ1-4): DVKVTQSSRYLVKRTGEKVFLECVQDMDHENMFWYRQDPGLGLRLIYFSYDVKMKEKGDIPEGYSVSREKKERFSLILESASTNQTSMYLCASSLVSRATNEKLFFGSGTQLSVL.

This clone was seen a single time. This chain connects TRBV2 to TRBJ2-3, with 7 bases fitting TRBD2. After removal of 6 bases from V and 8 bases from J, the junction contained 2 bases not matched to a gene. Germline-derived CDR1 and CDR2 are SNHLY and FYNNEI. The CDR3 loop spans 11 amino acids. The CDR3 reads CASSGGGTQYF. In nucleotides, the CDR3 is TGTGCCAGCAGCGGCGGGGGTACGCAGTATTTT.

This chain joins TRBV3-1 (or the pseudogene TRBV3-2) and TRBJ2-1; tentative D call: TRBD2 (6 bases). The germline gives CDR1 LGHDT, CDR2 YNNKEL (reference sequence). The CDR3 has 14 amino acids. The ends were cut back, 0 bases at V and 12 bases at J, with 15 bases in the middle. The CDR3 here is CASSQDSGHQGQFF. CDR3 nucleotides: TGTGCCAGCAGCCAAGATAGCGGACATCAAGGGCAGTTCTTC.

The V gene is TRBV2, the J gene TRBJ2-1; 7 bases map to TRBD2. CDR3 size: 13 residues. The germline V gene encodes CDR1 SNHLY and CDR2 FYNNEI. J gave up 2 bases and V 7 bases, and 2 bases lay outside the gene matches. The CDR3 sequence: CASIAGAYNEQFF. As DNA, the CDR3 is TGTGCCAGCATCGCGGGGGCCTACAATGAGCAGTTCTTC.

This clone was seen only once. The rearrangement links TRBV21-1 to TRBJ1-5. TRBV21-1 is classified as a pseudogene. The CDR3 has 15 amino acids. CDR3 bases: TGTGCCAGCAGCAAGTTGGGACTGCCCAATCAGCCCCAGCATTTT. It codes for CASSKLGLPNQPQHF.

The chain employs TRBV19 and TRBJ2-1, with D tentatively TRBD1 (5 bases). The CDR3 is 19 amino acids. Germline CDR1 and CDR2: LNHDA and SQIVND (reference sequence). Between the trimmed V and J ends, which lost 3 bases and 0 bases, there was a span of 21 bases. The CDR3 DNA sequence: TGTGCCAGTAGTATGGGAAGGGGTATAGGAAGAGGCTCCTACAATGAGCAGTTCTTC. This encodes CASSMGRGIGRGSYNEQFF. Combining the CDR3 with reference TRBV19 and TRBJ2-1 gives the whole variable domain DGGITQSPKYLFRKEGQNVTLSCEQNLNHDAMYWYRQDPGQGLRLIYYSQIVNDFQKGDIAEGYSVSREKKESFPLTVTSAQKNPTAFYLCASSMGRGIGRGSYNEQFFGPGTRLTVL.

This chain joins TRBV30 and TRBJ1-2; D not certain. The CDR3 has 13 amino acids. CDR1 is GTSNPN and CDR2 is SVGIG in the germline V gene (reference sequence). V was trimmed by 0 bases and J by 7 bases, leaving 12 bases between them. The CDR3 protein is CAWSVLEEVGYTF. CDR3 in DNA: TGTGCCTGGAGTGTACTGGAGGAGGTTGGCTACACCTTC.

This chain links TRBV12-3 or TRBV12-4 with TRBJ2-7, with 9 bases aligning to TRBD1. The CDR3 consists of 13 residues. After removal of 4 bases from V and 7 bases from J, the junction contained 5 bases not matched to a gene. CDR3 sequence: CASSSQGAQEQYF. CDR3 sequence (DNA): TGTGCCAGCAGTTCACAGGGGGCACAAGAGCAGTACTTC.

This chain uses TRBV6-4 with TRBJ2-3; TRBD2 matches at 10 bases. Germline lookup yields CDR1 MRHNA and CDR2 SNTAGT. Losses at the gene ends were 3 bases for V and 5 bases for J; bases not matched to a gene: 5. The CDR3 is made up of 15 amino acids. The CDR3 reads CASSEASGGGDTQYF. The CDR3 nucleotides read TGTGCCAGCAGTGAGGCTAGCGGGGGTGGAGATACGCAGTATTTT.

The V call is TRBV30, the J call TRBJ2-7; tentatively, D is TRBD1 (6 bases). The CDR3 is 14 amino acids. V lost 0 bases and J 5 bases, leaving 14 bases between the germline ends. Germline V lookup: CDR1 GTSNPN, CDR2 SVGIG (reference sequence). The CDR3 sequence: CAWSVSAGADEQYF. The CDR3 DNA reads as TGTGCCTGGAGTGTTTCAGCAGGGGCGGACGAGCAGTACTTC.

This chain connects TRBV18 to TRBJ1-5; D remains ambiguous. V lost 6 bases, J lost 1 base, and 7 bases lay in between. Germline V gives CDR1 KGHSH, CDR2 LQKENI. CDR3 length: 13 residues. The CDR3 protein is CASSMGSNQPQHF. In nucleotides, the CDR3 is TGTGCCAGCTCGATGGGCAGCAATCAGCCCCAGCATTTT. Using reference TRBV18 and TRBJ1-5 for the parts outside the CDR3, the full variable domain is NAGVMQNPRHLVRRRGQEARLRCSPMKGHSHVYWYRQLPEEGLKFMVYLQKENIIDESGMPKERFSAEFPKEGPSILRIQQVVRGDSAAYFCASSMGSNQPQHFGDGTRLSIL.

In its sample, this clone ranks as large. This chain joins TRBV4-1 and TRBJ2-7; D perhaps matches TRBD2 (5 bases). This CDR3 region has 16 residues. V was shortened by 4 bases and J by 2 bases, with 18 bases between the two germline ends. The germline V gene has CDR1 MGHRA and CDR2 YSYEKL. DNA for the CDR3: TGCGCCAGCAGCCCTGGTAGGACTGGACTTACCTACGAGCAGTACTTC. Translation gives CASSPGRTGLTYEQYF.

The V gene is TRBV19, the J gene TRBJ2-2, with TRBD2 identical over 13 bases. V lost 5 bases, J lost 6 bases, and 12 bases stayed unmatched. Germline V lookup: CDR1 LNHDA, CDR2 SQIVND (reference sequence). The CDR3 length is 18 residues. As DNA, the CDR3 is TGTGCCAGTAGTCCCAAATCGACTAGCGGGGGGAGGGCCGGGGAGCTGTTTTTT. This sequence encodes CASSPKSTSGGRAGELFF.

This clone was seen just once. The chain uses TRBV18 and TRBJ2-2; 9 bases are a match to TRBD1. CDR3 length equals 15 residues. Trimming removed 2 bases from V and 7 bases from J; junction bases left unmatched: 5. Germline assignment: CDR1 KGHSH and CDR2 LQKENI. CDR3 nucleotides: TGTGCCAGCTCACCAAACAGGGGGCAAAGCGGGGAGCTGTTTTTT. Translation: CASSPNRGQSGELFF. The entire variable domain, with the rest obtained from reference TRBV18 and TRBJ2-2, is as follows: NAGVMQNPRHLVRRRGQEARLRCSPMKGHSHVYWYRQLPEEGLKFMVYLQKENIIDESGMPKERFSAEFPKEGPSILRIQQVVRGDSAAYFCASSPNRGQSGELFFGEGSRLTVL.

This sequence joins TRBV7-2 and TRBJ1-4; D not resolved. V was pared by 5 bases and J by 8 bases, with 15 bases between. The CDR3 spans 14 residues. The germline V gene encodes CDR1 SGHTA and CDR2 FQGNSA. CDR3 in DNA: TGTGCCAGCAGCAGACGCCTGATGGGCGAAAAACTGTTTTTT. This sequence encodes CASSRRLMGEKLFF.

The V and J genes are TRBV12-3 or TRBV12-4 and TRBJ2-3; D ambiguous. V was shortened by 7 bases and J by 4 bases, with 6 bases between the two germline ends. The CDR3 runs 11 residues. CDR3 loop: CASTPSDTQYF. In DNA form, the CDR3 reads TGTGCCAGCACCCCATCAGATACGCAGTATTTT.

V is TRBV5-4 and J is TRBJ2-4; perhaps TRBD1 as D (7 bases). Germline V CDR1 and CDR2: SGHNT, YYREEE (reference sequence). CDR3 size: 15 residues. V was clipped by 4 bases and J by 10 bases, with 21 bases between them. The CDR3 DNA sequence: TGTGCCAGCAGCCTGGAAGGGGGCGGGGTGGGGATTCAGTACTTC. Translated, it gives CASSLEGGGVGIQYF.

CDR3 nucleotide sequence: TGTGCCAGCAGTTCGACAGCGATAGAGGCCGGGGAGCTGTTTTTT. It translates to CASSSTAIEAGELFF. This chain connects TRBV6-5 to TRBJ2-2, with D possibly matching TRBD1 (5 bases). Germline V gives CDR1 MNHEY, CDR2 SVGAGI. The CDR3 totals 15 residues. The ends were cut back, 4 bases at V and 6 bases at J, with 15 bases in the middle.

This sequence joins TRBV6-5 and TRBJ2-7; 8 bases fit TRBD1. The CDR3 length is 14 residues. With V trimmed by 4 bases and J by 2 bases, 4 bases remained unmatched. The V gene's germline CDR1 is MNHEY and CDR2 SVGAGI. The CDR3 sequence is CASSSGQGTYEQYF. DNA for the CDR3: TGTGCCAGCAGTTCCGGACAGGGCACCTACGAGCAGTACTTC.

The V gene is TRBV11-1, the J gene TRBJ2-7; D call uncertain. The CDR3 is 13 residues long. Trimming pared 4 bases from V and 4 bases from J, leaving 11 bases between. The V gene's germline CDR1 is SGHAT and CDR2 FQDESV (reference sequence). The CDR3 sequence is CASSSGPQYEQYF. The CDR3 DNA reads TGTGCCAGCAGCTCTGGCCCCCAGTACGAGCAGTACTTC.

CDR3 loop: CASSDPSDTQYF. CDR3 DNA: TGTGCCAGCAGTGATCCGTCAGATACGCAGTATTTT. This chain links TRBV2 with TRBJ2-3; D is unresolved. The germline V and J ends were trimmed by 3 bases and 4 bases, with 5 bases remaining between them. Germline loops: CDR1 SNHLY, CDR2 FYNNEI. The CDR3 has 12 residues.

This clone appeared a few times. The chain couples TRBV5-6 to TRBJ1-5; possibly TRBD1 for D (6 bases). Germline V gives CDR1 SGHDT, CDR2 YYEEEE. This CDR3 region has 15 residues. Trimming stripped 6 bases from V and 7 bases from J, with 20 bases between. This CDR3 is CASKRGVGGGQPQHF. The CDR3 nucleotides are TGTGCCAGCAAGCGGGGCGTAGGGGGTGGCCAGCCCCAGCATTTT. The full variable domain, completed using reference TRBV5-6 and TRBJ1-5, is DAGVTQSPTHLIKTRGQQVTLRCSPKSGHDTVSWYQQALGQGPQFIFQYYEEEERQRGNFPDRFSGHQFPNYSSELNVNALLLGDSALYLCASKRGVGGGQPQHFGDGTRLSIL.

The chain recombines TRBV5-1 with TRBJ1-5; 11 bases line up with TRBD1. V lost 4 bases, J lost 9 bases, and 6 bases stayed unmatched. The CDR3 has 14 residues. Looked up from germline, CDR1 is SGHRS and CDR2 is YFSETQ. This chain's CDR3 is CASSQGQGDSPQHF. CDR3 coding DNA: TGCGCCAGCAGCCAGGGACAGGGGGATTCGCCCCAGCATTTT. The full variable domain, completed using reference TRBV5-1 and TRBJ1-5, is KAGVTQTPRYLIKTRGQQVTLSCSPISGHRSVSWYQQTPGQGLQFLFEYFSETQRNKGNFPGRFSGRQFSNSRSEMNVSTLELGDSALYLCASSQGQGDSPQHFGDGTRLSIL.

The chain is built from TRBV6-2 or TRBV6-3 and TRBJ2-2, with D unclear. The V gene's germline CDR1 is MNHEY and CDR2 SVGEGT. This CDR3 contains 12 residues. The V end was cut by 6 bases, the J end by 6 bases, with 8 bases between. This CDR3 reads CASSPESGELFF. The CDR3 nucleotides read TGTGCCAGCAGCCCCGAGTCCGGGGAGCTGTTTTTT.